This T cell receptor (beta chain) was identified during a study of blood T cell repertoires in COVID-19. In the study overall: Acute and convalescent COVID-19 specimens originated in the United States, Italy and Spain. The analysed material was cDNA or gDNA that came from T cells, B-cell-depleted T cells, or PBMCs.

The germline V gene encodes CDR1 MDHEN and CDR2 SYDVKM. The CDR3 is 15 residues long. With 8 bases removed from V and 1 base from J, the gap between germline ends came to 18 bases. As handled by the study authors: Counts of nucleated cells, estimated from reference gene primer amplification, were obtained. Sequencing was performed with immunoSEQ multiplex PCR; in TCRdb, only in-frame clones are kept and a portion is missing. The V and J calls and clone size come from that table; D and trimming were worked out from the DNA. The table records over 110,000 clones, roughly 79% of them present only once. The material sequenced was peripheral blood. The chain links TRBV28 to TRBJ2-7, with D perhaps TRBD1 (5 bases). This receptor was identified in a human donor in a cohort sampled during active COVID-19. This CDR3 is CASYSWGRHSYEQYF. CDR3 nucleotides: TGTGCCAGCTATAGTTGGGGCCGCCATTCCTACGAGCAGTACTTC.